This TCR beta chain derives from a study of CXCR3-negative and CXCR3-positive naive CD8 T cells. Regarding the study as a whole: Researchers report that CXCR3-positive naive cells carry more hydrophobic TRB CDR3s than CXCR3-negative naive cells.

UMI-labeled 5' RACE yielded the TRB cDNA libraries. TCRdb re-called the 5' RACE reads and catalogs CDR3 proteins one per entry, DNA excluded. The table lists 65,000 to 75,000 distinct CDR3 sequences. Naive CD8+ T cells showed CD45RO-CCR7+CD27+CD95-. Points on this clonotype: Its specificity is not known.

The CDR3 loop spans 15 amino acids. The germline V gene encodes CDR1 KGHDR and CDR2 SFDVKD. The source material was naive CXCR3- CD8+ T cells from blood. Subset in this sample: CD45RO-CCR7+CD27+CD95- naive CD8+ T cells lacking CXCR3 (TNR3-). The gene calls are TRBV24-1 and TRBJ2-5. The TCR sequence derives from a human donor in good health. Some clones in this sample may be carry-over from other donors' samples. The CDR3 is CATSESLAFQETQYF.